Below are 15 T cell receptor beta chains sequenced from a single sample in a study of Graves' ophthalmopathy and Graves' hyperthyroidism. TCR beta CDR3 regions were amplified from RNA transcripts. Second-round multiplex PCR came after a first-round RT-PCR that employed HTBI primers. Each CDR3 protein is one row after TCRdb ran MiXCR on the multiplex PCR reads. The repertoire holds 200,000 to 250,000 distinct CDR3 sequences, with around 28% as singletons. Sequenced sample: peripheral blood. Receptors were obtained from a man aged 45 to 65 with Graves' ophthalmopathy.

This clonotype showed up many times. The V and J genes are TRBV12-3 or TRBV12-4 and TRBJ2-7; a possible D gene is TRBD2 (6 bases). The V end was cut by 5 bases, the J end by 5 bases, with 7 bases between. This CDR3 is built from 11 residues. The CDR3 loop reads CASSGTDEQYF. CDR3 nucleotide sequence: TGTGCCAGCAGTGGGACTGACGAGCAGTACTTC.

This chain uses TRBV6-1 with TRBJ2-7, with 7 bases lining up with TRBD2. The V segment lost 5 bases and the J segment 6 bases; nucleotides outside the gene matches: 10. Germline V gene lookup returns CDR1 MNHNS and CDR2 SASEGT. CDR3 size: 14 residues. For the CDR3, the DNA is TGTGCCAGCAGTCCCCCGGGAGGCATAAGCGAGCAGTACTTC. It encodes CASSPPGGISEQYF.

The rearrangement uses TRBV19 and TRBJ1-1; unclear D gene. V was shortened by 7 bases and J by 4 bases, with 16 bases between the two germline ends. The CDR3 has 14 residues. Germline V gene data show CDR1 as LNHDA and CDR2 as SQIVND (reference sequence). This CDR3 reads CASMGSGGITEAFF. For the CDR3, the DNA is TGTGCCAGTATGGGATCCGGCGGGATCACTGAAGCTTTCTTT.

This clonotype was seen at least ten times. V usage is TRBV3-1 and J usage is TRBJ1-5; D gene unclear. The CDR3 spans 14 residues. Germline V gene lookup returns CDR1 LGHDT and CDR2 YNNKEL (reference sequence). V was clipped by 2 bases and J by 3 bases, with 8 bases between them. The CDR3 spells CASSQYTDNQPQHF. CDR3 nucleotides: TGTGCCAGCAGCCAATATACAGACAATCAGCCCCAGCATTTT.

This clonotype appeared many times. The rearrangement links TRBV6-5 to TRBJ1-1, with D maybe TRBD1 (6 bases). Trimming cost V 8 bases and J 3 bases, with 13 bases left between them. Germline lookup yields CDR1 MNHEY and CDR2 SVGAGI. This CDR3 comprises 13 residues. The CDR3 spells CASGGARDTEAFF. DNA for the CDR3: TGTGCCAGCGGGGGGGCCAGGGACACTGAAGCTTTCTTT.

The genes are TRBV19 and TRBJ2-5; D is undetermined. The V end was cut by 9 bases, the J end by 5 bases, with 16 bases between. From germline, CDR1 is LNHDA and CDR2 SQIVND (reference sequence). The CDR3 contains 13 residues. This chain's CDR3 is CASASRLGETQYF. The CDR3, as DNA: TGTGCCAGCGCCTCCAGGCTGGGGGAGACCCAGTACTTC.

There are many counts of this clonotype. CDR3 sequence reads: CASSSRLAALNEQYF. Here the CDR3 DNA reads TGTGCCAGCAGTTCCCGACTAGCGGCCCTCAACGAGCAGTACTTC. V and J are TRBV27 and TRBJ2-7; 9 nucleotides line up with TRBD2. J was trimmed by 5 bases and V by 4 bases; bases with no gene match: 9. The CDR3 contains 15 residues. The V gene's germline CDR1 is MNHEY and CDR2 SMNVEV (reference sequence).

Concerning this clonotype itself: Here the CDR3 omits its conserved ending phenylalanine or tryptophan, so a read error is the likely source. This rearrangement joins TRBV28 to TRBJ2-7; D perhaps matches TRBD2 (6 bases). The CDR3 has 14 residues. The germline V gene has CDR1 MDHEN and CDR2 SYDVKM. Trimming left V 4 bases short and J 0 bases short, with 10 bases between. Here the CDR3 reads CASSSGTGSYEQYL. CDR3 sequence (DNA): TGTGCCAGCAGTTCCGGGACTGGCTCCTACGAGCAGTACCTC.

The chain is built from TRBV6-1 and TRBJ2-7; 13 bases match TRBD2. The germline V gene has CDR1 MNHNS and CDR2 SASEGT. Trimming took 10 bases from V and 5 from J; bases not matched to a gene: 8. The CDR3 has 14 residues. The chain's CDR3 is CATSLGLAGDEQYF. CDR3 sequence (DNA): TGTGCCACGTCTCTCGGACTAGCGGGAGACGAGCAGTACTTC.

The genes are TRBV11-2 and TRBJ1-5; D possibly corresponds to TRBD1 (6 bases). V dropped 5 bases and J dropped 0 bases, with 20 bases sitting between them. CDR1 SGHAT and CDR2 FQNNGV come from the germline V gene. This CDR3 comprises 18 residues. The CDR3 coding sequence is TGTGCCAGCAGCCCATTGGACAGATACCCCTTTAGCAATCAGCCCCAGCATTTT. This translates into CASSPLDRYPFSNQPQHF.

This clonotype was seen many times. This sequence joins TRBV29-1 and TRBJ2-2; D is uncertain. The CDR3 contains 13 residues. Trimming left V 5 bases short and J 0 bases short, with 7 bases between. CDR1 is SQVTM, CDR2 ANQGSEA, per germline. The CDR3 loop is CSVRHANTGELFF. CDR3 DNA sequence: TGCAGCGTTAGACACGCGAACACCGGGGAGCTGTTTTTT.

This clonotype occurred a few times. V usage is TRBV18 and J usage is TRBJ2-2, with unresolved D. The CDR3 runs 16 residues. V shed 2 bases and J shed 0 bases, with 10 bases lying between them. Germline lookup yields CDR1 KGHSH and CDR2 LQKENI. CDR3 sequence (DNA): TGTGCCAGCTCACCAGCCCAAAGACCGAACACCGGGGAGCTGTTTTTT. Amino acid sequence: CASSPAQRPNTGELFF.

This clonotype occurred many times. The chain couples TRBV4-1 to TRBJ2-5; maybe TRBD2 (6 bases). CDR1 is MGHRA and CDR2 is YSYEKL in the germline V gene. V lost 7 bases and J lost 7, with 16 bases in between. The CDR3 contains 13 residues. The CDR3 is CASMKSGEMTQYF. The CDR3, as DNA: TGCGCCAGCATGAAGTCGGGGGAGATGACCCAGTACTTC.

Many counts were recorded for this clonotype. The chain recombines TRBV27 with TRBJ1-5; the D is unclear. This CDR3 is 15 amino acids long. Trimming took off 2 bases at V and 2 bases at J, with 10 bases between the two ends. Germline V gene sequence: CDR1 MNHEY, CDR2 SMNVEV (reference sequence). In DNA form, the CDR3 reads TGTGCCAGCAGTTTAACTGTGATGGGCAATCAGCCCCAGCATTTT. This encodes CASSLTVMGNQPQHF.

J is TRBJ1-2 and V is TRBV25-1, with D possibly being TRBD1 (6 bases). Trimming shortened V by 4 bases and J by 4 bases, and 10 bases separated the two germline ends. The CDR3 length is 13 residues. Germline CDR1 and CDR2: MGHDK and SYGVNS. In DNA form, the CDR3 reads TGTGCCAGCAGTGGCGGGGGGGCCTATGGCTACACCTTC. It codes for CASSGGGAYGYTF.